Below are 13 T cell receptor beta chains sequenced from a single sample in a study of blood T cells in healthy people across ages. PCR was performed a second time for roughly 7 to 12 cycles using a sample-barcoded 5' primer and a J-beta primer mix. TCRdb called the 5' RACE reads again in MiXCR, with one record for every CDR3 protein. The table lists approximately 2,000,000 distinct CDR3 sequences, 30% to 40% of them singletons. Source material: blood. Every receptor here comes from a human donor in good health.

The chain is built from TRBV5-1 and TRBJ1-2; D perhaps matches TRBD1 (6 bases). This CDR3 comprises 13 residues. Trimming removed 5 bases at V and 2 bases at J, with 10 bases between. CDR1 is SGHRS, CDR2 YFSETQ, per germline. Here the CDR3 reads CASRLDRNYGYTF. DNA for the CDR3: TGCGCCAGCAGGCTCGACAGGAACTATGGCTACACCTTC.

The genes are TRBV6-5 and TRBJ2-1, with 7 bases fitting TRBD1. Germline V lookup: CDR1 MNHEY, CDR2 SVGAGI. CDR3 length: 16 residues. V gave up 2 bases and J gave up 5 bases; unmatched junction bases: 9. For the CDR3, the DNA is TGTGCCAGCAGTTACCGAAGAACAGGGGTTAACAATGAGCAGTTCTTC. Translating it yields CASSYRRTGVNNEQFF.

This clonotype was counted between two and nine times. CDR3 residues: CASSLRDRASTDTQYF. In nucleotides, the CDR3 is TGTGCCAGCTCCTTAAGGGACAGGGCCTCCACAGATACGCAGTATTTT. The V gene is TRBV18, the J gene TRBJ2-3; 9 bases are a match to TRBD1. The junction had 9 bases not matched to a gene; V was cut back by 6 bases and J by 2 bases. Germline V gene lookup returns CDR1 KGHSH and CDR2 LQKENI. This CDR3 contains 16 residues.

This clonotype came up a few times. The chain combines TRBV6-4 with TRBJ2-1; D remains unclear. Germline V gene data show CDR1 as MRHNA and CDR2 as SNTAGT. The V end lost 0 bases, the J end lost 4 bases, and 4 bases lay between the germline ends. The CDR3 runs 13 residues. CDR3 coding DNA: TGTGCCAGCAGTGACTCACCGTACAATGAGCAGTTCTTC. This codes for CASSDSPYNEQFF.

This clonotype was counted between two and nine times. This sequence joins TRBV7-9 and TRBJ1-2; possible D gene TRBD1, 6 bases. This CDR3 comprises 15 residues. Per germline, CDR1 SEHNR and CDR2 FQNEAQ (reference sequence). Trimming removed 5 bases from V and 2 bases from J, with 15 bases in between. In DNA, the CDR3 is TGTGCCAGCAGCCCCGGACCCGGACAGAACTATGGCTACACCTTC. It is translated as CASSPGPGQNYGYTF.

CDR3 loop: CASRSGRFYGYTF. The CDR3 DNA reads as TGTGCCAGCAGGTCGGGACGGTTCTATGGCTACACCTTC. The genes are TRBV6-1 and TRBJ1-2, with D possibly matching TRBD1 (5 bases). CDR3 size: 13 residues. CDR1 is MNHNS, CDR2 SASEGT, per germline. V was trimmed by 6 bases and J by 4 bases, leaving 12 bases between them.

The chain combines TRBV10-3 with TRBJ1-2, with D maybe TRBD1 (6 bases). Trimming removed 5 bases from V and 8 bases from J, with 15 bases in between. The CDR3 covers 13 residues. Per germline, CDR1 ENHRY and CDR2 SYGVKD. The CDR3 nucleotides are TGTGCCATCAGTAACTACAGGGAAGAGGGCTACACCTTC. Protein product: CAISNYREEGYTF.

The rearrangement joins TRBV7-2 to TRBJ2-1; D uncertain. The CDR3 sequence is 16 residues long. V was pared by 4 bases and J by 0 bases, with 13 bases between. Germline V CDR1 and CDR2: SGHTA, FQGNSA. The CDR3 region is CASSSDQRSSYNEQFF. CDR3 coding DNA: TGTGCCAGCAGCTCAGATCAGAGGAGCTCCTACAATGAGCAGTTCTTC.

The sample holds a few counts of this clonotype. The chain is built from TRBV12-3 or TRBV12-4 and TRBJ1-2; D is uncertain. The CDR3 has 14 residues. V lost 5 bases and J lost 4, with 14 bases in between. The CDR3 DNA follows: TGTGCCAGCAGTCCTGATCCCGACCCCTATGGCTACACCTTC. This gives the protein CASSPDPDPYGYTF.

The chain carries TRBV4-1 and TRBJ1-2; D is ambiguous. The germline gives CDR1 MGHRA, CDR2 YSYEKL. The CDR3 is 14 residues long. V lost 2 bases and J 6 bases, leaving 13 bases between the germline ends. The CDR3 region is CASSQQARRDGYTF. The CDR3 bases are TGCGCCAGCAGCCAACAAGCCCGACGGGATGGCTACACCTTC.

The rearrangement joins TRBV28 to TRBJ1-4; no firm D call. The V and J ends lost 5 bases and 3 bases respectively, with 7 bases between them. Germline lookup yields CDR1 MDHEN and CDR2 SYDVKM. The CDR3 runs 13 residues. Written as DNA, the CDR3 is TGTGCCAGCAGTGGAGGGTCTAATGAAAAACTGTTTTTT. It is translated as CASSGGSNEKLFF.

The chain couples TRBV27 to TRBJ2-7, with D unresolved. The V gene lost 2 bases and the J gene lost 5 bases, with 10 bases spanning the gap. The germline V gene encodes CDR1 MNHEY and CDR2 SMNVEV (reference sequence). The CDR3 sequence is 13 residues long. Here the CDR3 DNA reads TGTGCCAGCAGTTTAGGAGTACACCACGAGCAGTACTTC. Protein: CASSLGVHHEQYF.

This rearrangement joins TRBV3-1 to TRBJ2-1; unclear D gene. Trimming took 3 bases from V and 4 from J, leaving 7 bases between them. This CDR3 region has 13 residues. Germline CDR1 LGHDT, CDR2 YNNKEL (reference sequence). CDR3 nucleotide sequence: TGTGCCAGCAGCCACCTTCGATACAATGAGCAGTTCTTC. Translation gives CASSHLRYNEQFF.